A single sample is the source of the 2 T cell receptor beta chains below, sequenced in a study of T cells after posttransplantation cyclophosphamide. Only in-frame clones appear in the TCRdb table, and some are missing; sequencing was by immunoSEQ multiplex PCR. Here the sample spans roughly 18,000 clones, around four fifths being singletons. Source material: memory CD4+ T cells sorted from blood. The receptors come from a man younger than 45 in good health and a related stem cell transplant donor.

V and J are TRBV9 and TRBJ2-5; TRBD1 matches at 8 bases. The DNA end lines up better with TRBJ2-7; the J call may be wrong. There are 14 residues in the CDR3. Germline values: CDR1 SGDLS, CDR2 YYNGEE. CDR3 region: CASSPRTGNYEQYF. DNA of the CDR3: TGTGCCAGCAGCCCACGGACAGGGAACTACGAGCAGTACTTC.

The chain uses TRBV27 and TRBJ2-2, with D possibly TRBD2 on 5 matching bases. There are 15 residues in the CDR3. V dropped 2 bases and J dropped 4 bases, with 11 bases sitting between them. Germline V gene data show CDR1 as MNHEY and CDR2 as SMNVEV (reference sequence). The CDR3 protein is CASSLTRRSTGELFF. As DNA, the CDR3 is TGTGCCAGCAGTTTAACTAGACGGAGCACCGGGGAGCTGTTTTTT.